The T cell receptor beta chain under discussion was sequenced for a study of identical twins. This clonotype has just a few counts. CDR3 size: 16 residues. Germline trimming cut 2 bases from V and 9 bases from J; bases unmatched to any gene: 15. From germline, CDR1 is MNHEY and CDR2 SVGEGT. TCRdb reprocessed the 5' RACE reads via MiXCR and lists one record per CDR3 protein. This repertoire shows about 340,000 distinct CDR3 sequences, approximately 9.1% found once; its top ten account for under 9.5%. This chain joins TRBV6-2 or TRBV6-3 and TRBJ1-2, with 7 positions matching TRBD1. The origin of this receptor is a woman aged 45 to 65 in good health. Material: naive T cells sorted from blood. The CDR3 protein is CASSYGQGGADWSYTF. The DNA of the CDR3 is TGTGCCAGCAGTTACGGCCAGGGGGGCGCGGATTGGAGCTACACCTTC.